These 11 T cell receptor beta chains share one sample of origin, sequenced in a study of response to subunit inactivated influenza vaccine. MiXCR was run by TCRdb on the RT-PCR reads, yielding one entry per CDR3 protein. This table has 650,000 to 700,000 distinct CDR3 sequences, 15% to 19% appearing once. The material was PBMCs from blood, obtained 12 days after vaccination. The receptors were gathered from a man between 45 and 60 years old who received an inactivated influenza vaccine.

This clonotype was seen ten or more times. CDR3: CASSPGQTNTEAFF. CDR3 coding DNA: TGTGCCAGCTCACCGGGACAGACCAACACTGAAGCTTTCTTT. V usage is TRBV18 and J usage is TRBJ1-1, with TRBD1 matching 7 bases. Germline V gives CDR1 KGHSH, CDR2 LQKENI. V dropped 3 bases and J dropped 2; count of bases not matched to a gene: 3. The CDR3 extends over 14 amino acids.

The CDR3: CASSLERGDDTQYF. The CDR3 DNA follows: TGCGCCAGCAGCTTGGAACGGGGGGACGATACGCAGTATTTT. The chain couples TRBV5-1 to TRBJ2-3; 7 bases agree with TRBD2. The CDR3 spans 14 residues. Germline loops: CDR1 SGHRS, CDR2 YFSETQ. The V segment lost 0 bases and the J segment 6 bases; nucleotides outside the gene matches: 4.

This clonotype was seen a few times. The chain couples TRBV11-2 to TRBJ1-4; a weak D match, TRBD1 (6 bases). The CDR3 has 16 amino acids. Germline CDR1 reads SGHAT; CDR2 reads FQNNGV. V gave up 4 bases and J gave up 6 bases, with 18 bases separating them. The CDR3 nucleotides are TGTGCCAGCAGCTCACTAACAGGGAGGCGTGATGAAAAACTGTTTTTT. This gives the protein CASSSLTGRRDEKLFF.

This clonotype was seen many times. This chain uses TRBV29-1 with TRBJ2-1; tentatively, D is TRBD1 (5 bases). CDR1 is SQVTM, CDR2 ANQGSEA, per germline. Trimming pared 4 bases from V and 3 bases from J, leaving 7 bases between. The CDR3 extends over 12 amino acids. The CDR3 DNA is TGCAGCGTTGGACAGAGCTACAATGAGCAGTTCTTC. Residues: CSVGQSYNEQFF.

The chain recombines TRBV10-3 with TRBJ2-7; TRBD1 agrees at 7 bases. The V gene end was trimmed by 5 bases and the J gene end by 6 bases; junction bases not matched to a gene: 10. The CDR3 totals 14 residues. CDR1 and CDR2 (germline): ENHRY, SYGVKD. The CDR3 is CAISYRGESGEQYF. The CDR3 nucleotides are TGTGCCATCAGTTACAGGGGTGAGTCAGGCGAGCAGTACTTC.

The chain links TRBV15 to TRBJ2-3; 11 bases map to TRBD1. J gave up 4 bases and V 5 bases, and 5 bases lay outside the gene matches. Germline lookup yields CDR1 LNHNV and CDR2 YYDKDF (reference sequence). CDR3 size: 15 residues. CDR3 in DNA: TGTGCCACCAGCCTCCGGGACAGGGGGGCAGATACGCAGTATTTT. Translation: CATSLRDRGADTQYF.

This chain joins TRBV5-1 and TRBJ1-6, with 7 bases that match TRBD1. This CDR3 has 15 residues. V shed 4 bases and J 5 bases; nucleotides not matched to a gene: 6. CDR1 and CDR2 (germline): SGHRS, YFSETQ. The CDR3 loop is CASSLRQGDNSPLHF. For the CDR3, the DNA is TGCGCCAGCAGCCTCAGACAGGGCGATAATTCACCCCTCCACTTT.

This clonotype was observed a handful of times. The rearrangement joins TRBV5-1 to TRBJ2-3; D may be TRBD2 (6 bases). The germline CDR1 and CDR2 sequences are SGHRS and YFSETQ. The V end lost 4 bases, the J end lost 1 base, and 13 bases lay between the germline ends. This CDR3 has 15 amino acids. CDR3 protein: CASSLRDLGTDTQYF. CDR3 nucleotide sequence: TGCGCCAGCAGCCTAAGGGACTTGGGCACAGATACGCAGTATTTT.

This clonotype was observed a few times. The chain employs TRBV7-6 and TRBJ2-5; 12 bases are a match to TRBD2. The V segment lost 1 base and the J segment 4 bases; nucleotides outside the gene matches: 4. The CDR3 has 16 amino acids. Germline V gives CDR1 SGHVS, CDR2 FNYEAQ. CDR3 loop: CASSLGTSGIAETQYF. The CDR3 DNA sequence: TGTGCCAGCAGCTTAGGGACTAGCGGGATTGCAGAGACCCAGTACTTC.

The J gene is TRBJ2-1, the V gene TRBV9; 12 bases are a match to TRBD2. J gave up 3 bases and V 3 bases, and 1 base lay outside the gene matches. Looked up from germline, CDR1 is SGDLS and CDR2 is YYNGEE. CDR3 size: 15 residues. CDR3 in amino acids: CASSGTSGNYNEQFF. CDR3 DNA: TGTGCCAGCAGCGGGACTAGCGGGAACTACAATGAGCAGTTCTTC.

The chain joins TRBV20-1 to TRBJ2-1; the match to TRBD1 covers 12 bases. The CDR3 consists of 17 residues. Germline CDR1 DFQATT, CDR2 SNEGSKA (reference sequence). The ends lost 6 bases at V and 7 bases at J; junction bases unmatched: 16. The CDR3 here is CSALASIRDRGPNEQFF. The CDR3 DNA follows: TGCAGTGCCCTAGCTTCAATCCGGGACAGGGGGCCAAATGAGCAGTTCTTC.